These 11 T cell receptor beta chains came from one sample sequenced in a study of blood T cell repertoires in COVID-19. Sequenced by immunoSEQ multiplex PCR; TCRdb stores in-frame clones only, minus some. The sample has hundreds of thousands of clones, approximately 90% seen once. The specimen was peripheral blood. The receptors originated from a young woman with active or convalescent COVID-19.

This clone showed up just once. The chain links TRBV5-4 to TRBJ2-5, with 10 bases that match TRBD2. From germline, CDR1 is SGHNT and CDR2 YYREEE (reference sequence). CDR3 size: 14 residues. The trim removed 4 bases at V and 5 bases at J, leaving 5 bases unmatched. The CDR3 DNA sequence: TGTGCCAGCAGCCCCGTTAGCGGGGGGGAGACCCAGTACTTC. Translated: CASSPVSGGETQYF.

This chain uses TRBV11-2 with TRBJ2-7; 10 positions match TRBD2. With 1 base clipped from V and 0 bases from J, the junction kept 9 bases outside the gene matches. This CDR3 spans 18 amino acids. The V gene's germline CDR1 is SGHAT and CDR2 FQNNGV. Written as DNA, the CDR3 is TGTGCCAGCAGCTTAGCATGGCGACTAGCGGGTAACTCCTACGAGCAGTACTTC. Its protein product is CASSLAWRLAGNSYEQYF.

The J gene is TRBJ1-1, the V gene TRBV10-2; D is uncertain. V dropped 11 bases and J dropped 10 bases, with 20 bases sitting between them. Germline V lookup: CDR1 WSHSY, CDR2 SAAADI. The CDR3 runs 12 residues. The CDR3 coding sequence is TGCGCCTCTAGCCGGCCTACTTCGGGAGCTTTCTTT. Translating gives CASSRPTSGAFF.

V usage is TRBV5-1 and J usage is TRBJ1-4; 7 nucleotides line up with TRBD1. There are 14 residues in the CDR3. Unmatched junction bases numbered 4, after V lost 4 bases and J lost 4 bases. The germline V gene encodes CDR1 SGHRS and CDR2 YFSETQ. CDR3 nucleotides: TGCGCCAGCAGCGAGGGACAGAGTAATGAAAAACTGTTTTTT. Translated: CASSEGQSNEKLFF.

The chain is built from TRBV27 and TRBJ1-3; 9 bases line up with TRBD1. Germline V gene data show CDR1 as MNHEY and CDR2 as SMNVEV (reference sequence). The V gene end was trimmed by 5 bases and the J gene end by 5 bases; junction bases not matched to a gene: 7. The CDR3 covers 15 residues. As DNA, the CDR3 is TGTGCCAGCAGTCTGGGGGGACAGGGTCGAAACACCATATATTTT. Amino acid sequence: CASSLGGQGRNTIYF.

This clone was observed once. The CDR3 nucleotides are TGTGCCATCAGTGCTGGGAAGCGGGAAGACGAGCAGTACTTC. Amino acids: CAISAGKREDEQYF. J is TRBJ2-7 and V is TRBV10-3; 7 nucleotides agree with TRBD2. J was trimmed by 5 bases and V by 4 bases; bases with no gene match: 8. Germline CDR1 and CDR2: ENHRY and SYGVKD. The CDR3 consists of 14 residues.

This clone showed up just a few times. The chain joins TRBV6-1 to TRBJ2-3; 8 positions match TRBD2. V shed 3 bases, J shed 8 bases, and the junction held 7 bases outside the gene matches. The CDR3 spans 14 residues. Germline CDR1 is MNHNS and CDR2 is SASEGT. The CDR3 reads CASSEPGGRRTQYF. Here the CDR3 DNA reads TGTGCCAGCAGTGAGCCGGGGGGGCGTCGTACGCAGTATTTT.

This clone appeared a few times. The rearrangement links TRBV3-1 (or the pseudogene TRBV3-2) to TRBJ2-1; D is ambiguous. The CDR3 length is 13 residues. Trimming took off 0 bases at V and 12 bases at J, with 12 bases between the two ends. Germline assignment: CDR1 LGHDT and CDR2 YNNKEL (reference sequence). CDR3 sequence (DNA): TGTGCCAGCAGCCAAGACCGTGTTGGCGGGCAGTTCTTC. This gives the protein CASSQDRVGGQFF.

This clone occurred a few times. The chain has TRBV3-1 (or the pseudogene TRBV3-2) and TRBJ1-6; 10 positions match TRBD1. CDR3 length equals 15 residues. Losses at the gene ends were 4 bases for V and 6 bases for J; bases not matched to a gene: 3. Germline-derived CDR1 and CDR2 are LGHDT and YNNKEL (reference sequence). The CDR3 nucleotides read TGTGCCAGCAGCCGCGGACAGGGGGGTAATTCACCCCTCCACTTT. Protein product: CASSRGQGGNSPLHF.

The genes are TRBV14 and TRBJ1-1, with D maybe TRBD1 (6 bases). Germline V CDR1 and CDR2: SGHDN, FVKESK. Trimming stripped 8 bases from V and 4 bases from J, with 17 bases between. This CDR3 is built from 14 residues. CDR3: CASLAISGATEAFF. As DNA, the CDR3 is TGTGCCAGCCTGGCGATTTCAGGGGCCACTGAAGCTTTCTTT.

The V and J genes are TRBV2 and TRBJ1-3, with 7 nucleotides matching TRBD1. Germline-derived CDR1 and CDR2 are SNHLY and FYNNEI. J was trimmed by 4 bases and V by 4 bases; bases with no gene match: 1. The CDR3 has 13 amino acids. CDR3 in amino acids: CASSGGQGNTIYF. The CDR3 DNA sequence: TGTGCCAGCAGTGGGGGACAGGGAAACACCATATATTTT.